This TCR beta chain was recorded in a study of patients and donors after allogeneic stem cell transplantation. This clonotype was recorded a few times. TCRdb recomputed calls from the RT-PCR reads with MiXCR, one row per CDR3 protein. The repertoire has about a million distinct CDR3 sequences, roughly 18% of them found once; the top ten carry around 6%. Trimming removed 3 bases from V and 12 bases from J, with 9 bases in between. There are 11 residues in the CDR3. This sequence originates from a human donor who was either an allogeneic HSCT recipient or a stem cell or donor lymphocyte infusion donor (not recorded which). It is not recorded whose cells these are; they may come from a transplant donor. Sequenced sample: blood, either unsorted or a sorted T cell fraction (not recorded which). The V and J genes are TRBV12-3 or TRBV12-4 and TRBJ2-1, with D perhaps assigned TRBD1 or TRBD2 (5 bases each). CDR3 sequence reads: CASSFRDAQFF. In nucleotides, the CDR3 is TGTGCCAGCAGTTTCAGGGACGCGCAGTTCTTC.